These T cell receptor beta chains were read from a single sample in a study of CD8+CD57+ T cells in acquired aplastic anemia. TCRdb ran MiXCR on the reads and lists one entry per CDR3 protein. The table has about 98,000 distinct CDR3 sequences, roughly 70% seen once. The sample was sorted CD4+, CD8+, or CD8+CD57+ T cells (not recorded which) from PBMCs. These receptors all come from a human donor with aplastic anemia. CDR3s include the opening cysteine and the closing phenylalanine or tryptophan. A D gene is named only where the DNA matches it firmly. The listing skips clone size in some rows; elsewhere it reads once, few, many or a size class.

J gene: TRBJ2-5
D gene: -
V gene: TRBV24-1
clone size: -
CDR3 length: 14
CDR3 protein: CAASETRGQETQYF
CDR3 DNA: TGTGCCGCCAGTGAGACCAGGGGCCAAGAGACCCAGTACTTC

J gene: TRBJ2-5
D gene: -
V gene: TRBV9
clone size: few
CDR3 length: 14
CDR3 protein: CASSVTGTRETQYF
CDR3 DNA: TGTGCCAGCAGCGTAACCGGGACACGTGAGACCCAGTACTTC

J gene: TRBJ2-1
D gene: -
V gene: TRBV7-6
clone size: few
CDR3 length: 12
CDR3 protein: CASSFTAGEQFF
CDR3 DNA: TGTGCCAGCAGCTTCACAGCTGGGGAGCAGTTCTTC

J gene: TRBJ2-1
D gene: TRBD2
V gene: TRBV7-8
clone size: -
CDR3 length: 13
CDR3 protein: CASALAVLNEQFF
CDR3 DNA: TGTGCCAGCGCACTAGCGGTCCTAAATGAGCAGTTCTTC

J gene: TRBJ2-5
D gene: TRBD2
V gene: TRBV6-5
clone size: -
CDR3 length: 17
CDR3 protein: CASSYPTSGRMQETQYF
CDR3 DNA: TGTGCCAGCAGTTACCCGACTAGCGGGAGAATGCAAGAGACCCAGTACTTC

J gene: TRBJ2-7
D gene: TRBD1
V gene: TRBV19
clone size: -
CDR3 length: 14
CDR3 protein: CASSTFTGAYEQYF
CDR3 DNA: TGTGCCAGTAGTACCTTTACAGGGGCCTACGAGCAGTACTTC

J gene: TRBJ2-2
D gene: -
V gene: TRBV7-9
clone size: -
CDR3 length: 12
CDR3 protein: CASSYRSGELFF
CDR3 DNA: TGTGCCAGCAGCTATAGATCCGGGGAGCTGTTTTTT

J gene: TRBJ2-5
D gene: -
V gene: TRBV2
clone size: -
CDR3 length: 13
CDR3 protein: CASSSGASETQYF
CDR3 DNA: TGTGCCAGCAGCAGCGGAGCTTCGGAGACCCAGTACTTC

J gene: TRBJ1-5
D gene: TRBD1
V gene: TRBV20-1
clone size: few
CDR3 length: 16
CDR3 protein: CSARSGTVNSNQPQHF
CDR3 DNA: TGCAGTGCTAGGTCCGGGACAGTCAATAGCAATCAGCCCCAGCATTTT

J gene: TRBJ2-5
D gene: TRBD1
V gene: TRBV2
clone size: -
CDR3 length: 14
CDR3 protein: CASTRDRGVETQYF
CDR3 DNA: TGTGCCAGCACCCGAGACAGGGGAGTAGAGACCCAGTACTTC

J gene: TRBJ2-7
D gene: TRBD2
V gene: TRBV24-1
clone size: few
CDR3 length: 14
CDR3 protein: CATSDLTSASGQYF
CDR3 DNA: TGTGCCACCAGTGACCTGACTAGCGCGAGCGGCCAGTACTTC

J gene: TRBJ1-5
D gene: TRBD1
V gene: TRBV12-3/TRBV12-4
clone size: few
CDR3 length: 14
CDR3 protein: CASSLRQGEQPQHF
CDR3 DNA: TGTGCCAGCAGTTTGAGACAGGGAGAGCAGCCCCAGCATTTT

J gene: TRBJ1-5
D gene: TRBD1
V gene: TRBV7-9
clone size: -
CDR3 length: 16
CDR3 protein: CASSLGGTASNQPQHF
CDR3 DNA: TGTGCCAGCAGCTTAGGGGGGACAGCTAGCAATCAGCCCCAGCATTTT

J gene: TRBJ1-2
D gene: -
V gene: TRBV24-1
clone size: few
CDR3 length: 15
CDR3 protein: CATSGTQGKGYGYTF
CDR3 DNA: TGTGCCACCAGTGGAACACAAGGAAAGGGCTATGGCTACACCTTC

J gene: TRBJ2-7
D gene: -
V gene: TRBV13
clone size: -
CDR3 length: 11
CDR3 protein: CASSSYYEQYF
CDR3 DNA: TGTGCCAGCAGTTCGTACTACGAGCAGTACTTC

J gene: TRBJ2-5
D gene: -
V gene: TRBV7-3
clone size: -
CDR3 length: 13
CDR3 protein: CASSLRYGETQYF
CDR3 DNA: TGTGCCAGCAGCTTACGCTATGGGGAGACCCAGTACTTC

J gene: TRBJ2-5
D gene: -
V gene: TRBV7-2
clone size: -
CDR3 length: 15
CDR3 protein: CASSPYLGAAETQYF
CDR3 DNA: TGTGCCAGCAGCCCCTACTTGGGGGCGGCAGAGACCCAGTACTTC

J gene: TRBJ2-3
D gene: TRBD1
V gene: TRBV10-1
clone size: -
CDR3 length: 14
CDR3 protein: CASSETLPGQAQYF
CDR3 DNA: TGCGCCAGCAGTGAGACCTTACCGGGACAGGCGCAGTATTTT

J gene: TRBJ2-1
D gene: -
V gene: TRBV11-3
clone size: -
CDR3 length: 14
CDR3 protein: CASSLNPLAPEQFF
CDR3 DNA: TGTGCCAGCAGCTTAAACCCACTAGCACCTGAGCAGTTCTTC

J gene: TRBJ2-7
D gene: -
V gene: TRBV7-6
clone size: -
CDR3 length: 13
CDR3 protein: CASSLMGNYEQYF
CDR3 DNA: TGTGCCAGCAGCTTAATGGGGAACTACGAGCAGTACTTC

J gene: TRBJ2-1
D gene: TRBD1
V gene: TRBV6-5
clone size: -
CDR3 length: 15
CDR3 protein: CASSLDRMGNNEQFF
CDR3 DNA: TGTGCCAGCAGTTTGGACAGGATGGGGAACAATGAGCAGTTCTTC

J gene: TRBJ2-7
D gene: -
V gene: TRBV2
clone size: -
CDR3 length: 14
CDR3 protein: CASMIADSSHEQYF
CDR3 DNA: TGTGCCAGCATGATAGCGGACAGTTCCCACGAGCAGTACTTC

J gene: TRBJ1-5
D gene: TRBD1
V gene: TRBV24-1
clone size: few
CDR3 length: 13
CDR3 protein: CATSGTGGQPQHF
CDR3 DNA: TGTGCCACCAGTGGGACAGGTGGGCAGCCCCAGCATTTT

J gene: TRBJ2-7
D gene: TRBD2
V gene: TRBV20-1
clone size: -
CDR3 length: 14
CDR3 protein: CSARDPLAGDEQYF
CDR3 DNA: TGCAGTGCTAGAGATCCACTAGCGGGAGACGAGCAGTACTTC

J gene: TRBJ2-7
D gene: TRBD1
V gene: TRBV15
clone size: -
CDR3 length: 18
CDR3 protein: CATSSAETGTGGSYEQYF
CDR3 DNA: TGTGCCACCAGCAGTGCTGAGACGGGGACAGGGGGGTCCTACGAGCAGTACTTC

J gene: TRBJ2-7
D gene: -
V gene: TRBV25-1
clone size: -
CDR3 length: 13
CDR3 protein: CASSEQGRYEQYF
CDR3 DNA: TGTGCCAGCAGTGAACAGGGGAGGTACGAGCAGTACTTC

J gene: TRBJ2-7
D gene: -
V gene: TRBV10-1
clone size: -
CDR3 length: 16
CDR3 protein: CASSESAGDSSYEQYF
CDR3 DNA: TGCGCCAGCAGTGAGTCGGCAGGGGATAGCTCCTACGAGCAGTACTTC

J gene: TRBJ2-1
D gene: TRBD1
V gene: TRBV19
clone size: -
CDR3 length: 14
CDR3 protein: CATNRQGPYNEQFF
CDR3 DNA: TGTGCCACGAATCGACAGGGACCCTACAATGAGCAGTTCTTC

J gene: TRBJ1-5
D gene: -
V gene: TRBV19
clone size: -
CDR3 length: 15
CDR3 protein: CASTTVGYSNQPQHF
CDR3 DNA: TGTGCCAGTACTACTGTGGGCTATAGCAATCAGCCCCAGCATTTT

J gene: TRBJ1-1
D gene: TRBD1
V gene: TRBV19
clone size: -
CDR3 length: 13
CDR3 protein: CASSLRGVTEAFF
CDR3 DNA: TGTGCCAGTAGTCTCAGGGGGGTCACTGAAGCTTTCTTT

J gene: TRBJ2-7
D gene: TRBD1
V gene: TRBV2
clone size: -
CDR3 length: 13
CDR3 protein: CASRDRGLYEQYF
CDR3 DNA: TGTGCCAGTAGGGACAGGGGGCTATACGAGCAGTACTTC

J gene: TRBJ2-3
D gene: -
V gene: TRBV10-3
clone size: -
CDR3 length: 13
CDR3 protein: CAISEVSADTQYF
CDR3 DNA: TGTGCCATCAGTGAGGTCAGCGCGGATACGCAGTATTTT

J gene: TRBJ1-1
D gene: -
V gene: TRBV2
clone size: -
CDR3 length: 13
CDR3 protein: CASSGPGETEAFF
CDR3 DNA: TGTGCCAGCAGTGGTCCAGGGGAAACTGAAGCTTTCTTT

J gene: TRBJ2-1
D gene: -
V gene: TRBV7-6
clone size: -
CDR3 length: 16
CDR3 protein: CASSLVRAASYNEQFF
CDR3 DNA: TGTGCCAGCAGCTTAGTGAGGGCGGCCTCCTACAATGAGCAGTTCTTC

J gene: TRBJ1-2
D gene: TRBD1
V gene: TRBV7-9
clone size: -
CDR3 length: 15
CDR3 protein: CASSFRDRGVYGYTF
CDR3 DNA: TGTGCCAGCAGCTTCCGGGACAGGGGAGTCTATGGCTACACCTTC

J gene: TRBJ2-7
D gene: TRBD2
V gene: TRBV10-3
clone size: large
CDR3 length: 15
CDR3 protein: CAISVDAGGPYEQYF
CDR3 DNA: TGTGCCATCAGTGTTGATGCGGGAGGGCCTTACGAGCAGTACTTC

J gene: TRBJ2-1
D gene: -
V gene: TRBV5-6
clone size: -
CDR3 length: 17
CDR3 protein: CASSFCVGTGKYNEQFF
CDR3 DNA: TGTGCCAGCAGCTTTTGTGTGGGGACCGGTAAGTACAATGAGCAGTTCTTC

J gene: TRBJ1-2
D gene: TRBD1
V gene: TRBV20-1
clone size: -
CDR3 length: 18
CDR3 protein: CSASYRTPGDRVVYGYTF
CDR3 DNA: TGCAGTGCTAGTTATCGAACCCCCGGGGACAGGGTGGTCTATGGCTACACCTTC

J gene: TRBJ1-2
D gene: -
V gene: TRBV29-1
clone size: -
CDR3 length: 14
CDR3 protein: CSVVRDDLGDGYTF
CDR3 DNA: TGCAGCGTTGTTCGGGACGACCTCGGGGATGGCTACACCTTC

J gene: TRBJ1-4
D gene: TRBD1
V gene: TRBV7-9
clone size: -
CDR3 length: 14
CDR3 protein: CASSLDRVYEKLFF
CDR3 DNA: TGTGCCAGCAGCCTGGACAGGGTGTACGAAAAACTGTTTTTT

J gene: TRBJ2-1
D gene: -
V gene: TRBV5-1
clone size: many
CDR3 length: 16
CDR3 protein: CASSSKNTGRQDEQFF
CDR3 DNA: TGCGCCAGCAGCTCCAAGAACACCGGGAGACAGGATGAGCAGTTCTTC

J gene: TRBJ1-4
D gene: -
V gene: TRBV2
clone size: -
CDR3 length: 15
CDR3 protein: CASSEGQGAGEKLFF
CDR3 DNA: TGTGCCAGCAGTGAAGGTCAGGGAGCAGGGGAAAAACTGTTTTTT

J gene: TRBJ2-1
D gene: TRBD2
V gene: TRBV11-2
clone size: once
CDR3 length: 16
CDR3 protein: CASSKQGLADYNEQFF
CDR3 DNA: TGTGCCAGCAGCAAACAGGGACTAGCGGATTACAATGAGCAGTTCTTC

J gene: TRBJ2-7
D gene: TRBD2
V gene: TRBV24-1
clone size: -
CDR3 length: 13
CDR3 protein: CATGTSGYNEQYF
CDR3 DNA: TGTGCCACCGGGACTAGCGGATACAATGAGCAGTACTTC

J gene: TRBJ2-3
D gene: -
V gene: TRBV5-6
clone size: many
CDR3 length: 14
CDR3 protein: CASSLGMVADTQYF
CDR3 DNA: TGTGCCAGCAGCTTGGGCATGGTCGCAGATACGCAGTATTTT

J gene: TRBJ2-2
D gene: -
V gene: TRBV5-4
clone size: -
CDR3 length: 15
CDR3 protein: CASSETGDNTGELFF
CDR3 DNA: TGTGCCAGCAGCGAGACAGGAGATAACACCGGGGAGCTGTTTTTT

J gene: TRBJ2-3
D gene: -
V gene: TRBV20-1
clone size: few
CDR3 length: 12
CDR3 protein: CSATGGTDTQYF
CDR3 DNA: TGCAGTGCTACGGGGGGCACAGATACGCAGTATTTT

J gene: TRBJ2-1
D gene: -
V gene: TRBV10-2
clone size: few
CDR3 length: 15
CDR3 protein: CASRADLGGYNEQFF
CDR3 DNA: TGCGCCAGCAGGGCGGACCTGGGGGGCTACAATGAGCAGTTCTTC

J gene: TRBJ2-7
D gene: TRBD1
V gene: TRBV20-1
clone size: -
CDR3 length: 13
CDR3 protein: CSARSGQGSEQYF
CDR3 DNA: TGCAGTGCTAGATCGGGACAGGGCTCCGAGCAGTACTTC

J gene: TRBJ2-7
D gene: -
V gene: TRBV2
clone size: few
CDR3 length: 12
CDR3 protein: CASSGQGYEQYF
CDR3 DNA: TGTGCCAGCAGTGGCCAGGGTTACGAGCAGTACTTC

J gene: TRBJ1-2
D gene: -
V gene: TRBV2
clone size: -
CDR3 length: 11
CDR3 protein: CASFSGDGYTF
CDR3 DNA: TGTGCCAGCTTCTCAGGGGATGGCTACACCTTC

J gene: TRBJ1-5
D gene: -
V gene: TRBV20-1
clone size: few
CDR3 length: 12
CDR3 protein: CSARAFTQPQHF
CDR3 DNA: TGCAGTGCGAGAGCGTTTACTCAGCCCCAGCATTTT

J gene: TRBJ2-3
D gene: -
V gene: TRBV5-1
clone size: -
CDR3 length: 15
CDR3 protein: CASSLGQGGTDTQYF
CDR3 DNA: TGCGCCAGCAGCTTGGGGCAGGGAGGCACAGATACGCAGTATTTT

J gene: TRBJ1-5
D gene: -
V gene: TRBV2
clone size: -
CDR3 length: 13
CDR3 protein: CASRGDSNQPQHF
CDR3 DNA: TGTGCCAGCAGGGGCGATAGCAATCAGCCCCAGCATTTT

J gene: TRBJ1-1
D gene: -
V gene: TRBV6-1
clone size: -
CDR3 length: 14
CDR3 protein: CASRDGQSNTEAFF
CDR3 DNA: TGTGCCAGCAGAGACGGACAGTCCAACACTGAAGCTTTCTTT

J gene: TRBJ2-1
D gene: -
V gene: TRBV2
clone size: -
CDR3 length: 15
CDR3 protein: CASKASAASYNEQFF
CDR3 DNA: TGTGCCAGCAAGGCTAGCGCCGCCTCCTACAATGAGCAGTTCTTC

J gene: TRBJ2-1
D gene: -
V gene: TRBV2
clone size: few
CDR3 length: 15
CDR3 protein: CASSDWTTSPNEQFF
CDR3 DNA: TGTGCCAGCAGTGACTGGACCACTAGTCCGAATGAGCAGTTCTTC

J gene: TRBJ2-1
D gene: -
V gene: TRBV20-1
clone size: -
CDR3 length: 17
CDR3 protein: CSARESPPPSSYNEQFF
CDR3 DNA: TGCAGTGCTAGAGAATCGCCCCCCCCCAGCTCCTACAATGAGCAGTTCTTC

J gene: TRBJ1-2
D gene: -
V gene: TRBV20-1
clone size: -
CDR3 length: 16
CDR3 protein: CSAPDPLGGARYGYIF
CDR3 DNA: TGCAGTGCTCCAGACCCCCTAGGAGGAGCTCGATATGGCTACATCTTC

J gene: TRBJ2-3
D gene: -
V gene: TRBV7-2
clone size: many
CDR3 length: 14
CDR3 protein: CASSPLRGADTQYF
CDR3 DNA: TGTGCCAGCAGCCCCCTCCGGGGGGCGGATACGCAGTATTTT